Reported below is one TCR beta chain. TCRdb re-called the 5' RACE reads and shows each CDR3 protein once, DNA omitted. The table counts 200,000 to 250,000 distinct CDR3 sequences; 7.5% to 9.5% lies in the top ten. This record comes from a study of monozygotic twins with inflammatory bowel disease. The clonotype was recovered from a human donor with ulcerative colitis or Crohn's disease, or a healthy co-twin of an affected twin (not recorded which). The specimen sequenced was blood.

The CDR3 reads CASSTGGHEQYF. The rearrangement joins TRBV6-6 to TRBJ2-7; TCRdb reports TRBD2, a call that lacks DNA to check it against. CDR3 length: 12 amino acids. Germline loops: CDR1 MNHNY, CDR2 SVGAGI (reference sequence).